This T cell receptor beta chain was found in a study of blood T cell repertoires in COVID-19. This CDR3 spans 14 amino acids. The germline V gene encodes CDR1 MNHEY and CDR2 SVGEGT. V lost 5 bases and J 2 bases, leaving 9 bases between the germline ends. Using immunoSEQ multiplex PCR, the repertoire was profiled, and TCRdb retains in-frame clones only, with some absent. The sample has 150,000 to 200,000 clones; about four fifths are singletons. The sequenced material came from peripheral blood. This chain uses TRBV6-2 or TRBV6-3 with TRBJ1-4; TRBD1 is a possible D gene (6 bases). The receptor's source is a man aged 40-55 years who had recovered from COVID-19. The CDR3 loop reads CASSNGQTNEKLFF. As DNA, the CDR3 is TGTGCCAGCAGTAATGGACAGACTAATGAAAAACTGTTTTTT.